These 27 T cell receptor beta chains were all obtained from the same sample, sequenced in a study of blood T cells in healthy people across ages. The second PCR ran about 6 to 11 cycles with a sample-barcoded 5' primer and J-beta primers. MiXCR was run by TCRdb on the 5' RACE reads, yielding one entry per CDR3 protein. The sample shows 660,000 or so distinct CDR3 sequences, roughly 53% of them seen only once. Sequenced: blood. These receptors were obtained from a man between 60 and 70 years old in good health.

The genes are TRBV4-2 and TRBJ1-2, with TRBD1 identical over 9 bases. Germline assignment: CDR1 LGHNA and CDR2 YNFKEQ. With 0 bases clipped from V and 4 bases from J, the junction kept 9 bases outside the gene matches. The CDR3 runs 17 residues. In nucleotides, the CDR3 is TGTGCCAGCAGCCAAGATGGGACAGGGAGTTTCGGCTATGGCTACACCTTC. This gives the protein CASSQDGTGSFGYGYTF.

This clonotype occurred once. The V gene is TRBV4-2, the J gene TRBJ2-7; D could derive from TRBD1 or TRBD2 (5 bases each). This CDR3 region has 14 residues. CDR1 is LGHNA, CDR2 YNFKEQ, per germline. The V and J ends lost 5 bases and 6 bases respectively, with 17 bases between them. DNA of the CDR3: TGTGCCAGCAGCACGGGGCTAGATGTTCTCGAGCAGTACTTC. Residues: CASSTGLDVLEQYF.

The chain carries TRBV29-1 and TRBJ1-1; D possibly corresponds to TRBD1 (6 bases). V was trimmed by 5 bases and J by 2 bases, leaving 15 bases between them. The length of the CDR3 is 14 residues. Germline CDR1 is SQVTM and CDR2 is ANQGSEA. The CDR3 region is CSVWRTGINTEAFF. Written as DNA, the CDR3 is TGCAGCGTTTGGCGAACAGGGATTAACACTGAAGCTTTCTTT.

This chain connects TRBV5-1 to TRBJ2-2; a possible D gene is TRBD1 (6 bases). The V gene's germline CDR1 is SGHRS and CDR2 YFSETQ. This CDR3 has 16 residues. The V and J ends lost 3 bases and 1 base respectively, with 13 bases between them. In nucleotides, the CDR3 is TGCGCCAGCAGCTCCCCCCCGGGACAGAACACCGGGGAGCTGTTTTTT. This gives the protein CASSSPPGQNTGELFF.

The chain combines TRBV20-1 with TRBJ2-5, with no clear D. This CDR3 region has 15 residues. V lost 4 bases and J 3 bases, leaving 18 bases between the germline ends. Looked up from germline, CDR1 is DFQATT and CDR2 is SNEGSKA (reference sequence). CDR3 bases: TGCAGTGCTAAGGTCCCGGTAGATTTAAAAGAGACCCAGTACTTC. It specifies CSAKVPVDLKETQYF.

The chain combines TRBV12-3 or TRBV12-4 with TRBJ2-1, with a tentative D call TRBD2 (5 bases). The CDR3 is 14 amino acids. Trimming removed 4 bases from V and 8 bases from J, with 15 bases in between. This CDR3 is CASSSRAAGDEQFF. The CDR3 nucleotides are TGTGCCAGCAGTTCCCGGGCCGCGGGCGATGAGCAGTTCTTC.

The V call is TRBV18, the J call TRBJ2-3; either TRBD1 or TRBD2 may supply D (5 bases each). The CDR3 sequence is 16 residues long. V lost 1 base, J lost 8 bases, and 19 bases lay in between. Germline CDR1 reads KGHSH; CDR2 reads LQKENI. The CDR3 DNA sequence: TGTGCCAGCTCACCACGCCCCGGGACCGGGCGGGCTACGCAGTATTTT. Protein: CASSPRPGTGRATQYF.

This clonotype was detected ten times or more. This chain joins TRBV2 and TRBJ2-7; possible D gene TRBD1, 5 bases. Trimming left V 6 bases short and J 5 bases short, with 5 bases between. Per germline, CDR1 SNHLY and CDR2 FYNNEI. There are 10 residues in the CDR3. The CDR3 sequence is CASSRDEQYF. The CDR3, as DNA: TGTGCCAGCAGCAGGGACGAGCAGTACTTC.

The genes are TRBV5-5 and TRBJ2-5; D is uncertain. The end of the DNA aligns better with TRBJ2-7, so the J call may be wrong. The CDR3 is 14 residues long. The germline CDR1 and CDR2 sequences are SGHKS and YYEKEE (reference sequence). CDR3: CASSLGWSAYEQYF. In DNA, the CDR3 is TGTGCCAGCAGCTTAGGCTGGTCAGCGTACGAGCAGTACTTC.

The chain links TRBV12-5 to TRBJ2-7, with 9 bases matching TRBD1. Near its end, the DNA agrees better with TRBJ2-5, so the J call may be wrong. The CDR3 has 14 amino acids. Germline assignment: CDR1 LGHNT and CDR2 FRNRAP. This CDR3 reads CASGPGQGGETQYF. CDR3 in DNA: TGTGCTAGTGGGCCGGGACAGGGTGGAGAGACCCAGTACTTC.

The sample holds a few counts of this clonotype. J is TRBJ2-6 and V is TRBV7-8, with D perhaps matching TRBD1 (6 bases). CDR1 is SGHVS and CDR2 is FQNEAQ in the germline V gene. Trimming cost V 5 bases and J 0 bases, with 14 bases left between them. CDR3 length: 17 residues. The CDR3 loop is CASSPGTPSSGANVLTF. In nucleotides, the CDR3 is TGTGCCAGCAGCCCAGGGACACCGAGCTCTGGGGCCAACGTCCTGACTTTC.

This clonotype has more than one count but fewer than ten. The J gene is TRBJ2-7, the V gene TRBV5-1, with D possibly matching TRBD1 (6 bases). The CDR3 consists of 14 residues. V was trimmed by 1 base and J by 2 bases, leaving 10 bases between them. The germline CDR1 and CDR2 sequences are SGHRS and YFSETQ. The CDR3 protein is CASSLQGSTYEQYF. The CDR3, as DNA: TGCGCCAGCAGCTTGCAGGGGAGCACCTACGAGCAGTACTTC. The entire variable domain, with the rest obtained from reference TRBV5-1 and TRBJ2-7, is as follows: KAGVTQTPRYLIKTRGQQVTLSCSPISGHRSVSWYQQTPGQGLQFLFEYFSETQRNKGNFPGRFSGRQFSNSRSEMNVSTLELGDSALYLCASSLQGSTYEQYFGPGTRLTVT.

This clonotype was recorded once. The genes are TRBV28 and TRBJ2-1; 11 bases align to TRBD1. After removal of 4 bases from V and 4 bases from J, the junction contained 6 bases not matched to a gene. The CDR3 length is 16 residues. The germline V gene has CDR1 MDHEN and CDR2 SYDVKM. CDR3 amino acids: CASSSDRDRGYNEQFF. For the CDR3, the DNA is TGTGCCAGCAGTTCCGACCGGGACAGGGGGTACAATGAGCAGTTCTTC.

In nucleotides, the CDR3 is TGTGCCATCAGTGAATGGGAAATCGTGAACACTGAAGCTTTCTTT. Translated: CAISEWEIVNTEAFF. The chain has TRBV10-3 and TRBJ1-1, with D unclear. The CDR3 sequence is 15 residues long. Germline V lookup: CDR1 ENHRY, CDR2 SYGVKD. Trimming left V 3 bases short and J 0 bases short, with 11 bases between.

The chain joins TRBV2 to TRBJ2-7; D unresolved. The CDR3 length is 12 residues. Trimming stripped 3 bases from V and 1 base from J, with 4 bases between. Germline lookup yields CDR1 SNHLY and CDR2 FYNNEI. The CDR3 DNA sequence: TGTGCCAGCAGTGAGGTTTCCTACGAGCAGTACTTC. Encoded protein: CASSEVSYEQYF.

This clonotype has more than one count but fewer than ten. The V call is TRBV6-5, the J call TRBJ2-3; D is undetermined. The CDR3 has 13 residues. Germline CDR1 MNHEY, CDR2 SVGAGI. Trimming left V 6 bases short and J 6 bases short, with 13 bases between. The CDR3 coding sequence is TGTGCCAGCAGCCCCAAAGGGCGGGATACGCAGTATTTT. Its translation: CASSPKGRDTQYF.

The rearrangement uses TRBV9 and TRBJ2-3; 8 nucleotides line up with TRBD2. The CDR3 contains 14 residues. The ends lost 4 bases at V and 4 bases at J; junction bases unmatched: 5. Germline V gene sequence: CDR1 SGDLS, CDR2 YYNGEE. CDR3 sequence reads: CASSYGLAADTQYF. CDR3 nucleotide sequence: TGTGCCAGCAGCTACGGACTAGCTGCAGATACGCAGTATTTT.

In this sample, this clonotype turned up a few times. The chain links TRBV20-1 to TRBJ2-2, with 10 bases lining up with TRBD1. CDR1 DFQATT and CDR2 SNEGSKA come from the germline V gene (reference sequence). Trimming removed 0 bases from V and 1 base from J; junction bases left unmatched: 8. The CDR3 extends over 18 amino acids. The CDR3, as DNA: TGCAGTGCTAGAGATCAAAGTTGGACAGGGGGGAACACCGGGGAGCTGTTTTTT. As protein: CSARDQSWTGGNTGELFF.

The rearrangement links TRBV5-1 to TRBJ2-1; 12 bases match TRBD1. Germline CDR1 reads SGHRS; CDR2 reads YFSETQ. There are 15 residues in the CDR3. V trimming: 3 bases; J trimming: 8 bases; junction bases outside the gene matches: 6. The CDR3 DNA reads TGCGCCAGCAGCTCCCGGGACAGGGGGCATGATGAGCAGTTCTTC. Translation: CASSSRDRGHDEQFF.

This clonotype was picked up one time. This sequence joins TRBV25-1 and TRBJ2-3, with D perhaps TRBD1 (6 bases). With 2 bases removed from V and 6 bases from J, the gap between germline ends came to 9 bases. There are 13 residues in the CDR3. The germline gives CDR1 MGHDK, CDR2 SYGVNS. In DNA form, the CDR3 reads TGTGCCAGCAGTGAAGCAGGGGTCGATACGCAGTATTTT. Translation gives CASSEAGVDTQYF.

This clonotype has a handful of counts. The CDR3 loop reads CSGTAAGTEAFF. The DNA for the CDR3 is TGCAGCGGGACAGCCGCGGGCACTGAAGCTTTCTTT. V and J are TRBV29-1 and TRBJ1-1; D might be TRBD1 (6 bases). The CDR3 contains 12 residues. Trimming stripped 7 bases from V and 4 bases from J, with 13 bases between. Germline CDR1 is SQVTM and CDR2 is ANQGSEA.

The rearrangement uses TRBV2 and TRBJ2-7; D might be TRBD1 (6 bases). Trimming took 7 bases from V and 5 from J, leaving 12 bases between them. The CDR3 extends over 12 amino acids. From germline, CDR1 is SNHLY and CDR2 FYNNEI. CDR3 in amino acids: CASTLRTDEQYF. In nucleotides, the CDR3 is TGTGCCAGCACCCTAAGGACAGACGAGCAGTACTTC.

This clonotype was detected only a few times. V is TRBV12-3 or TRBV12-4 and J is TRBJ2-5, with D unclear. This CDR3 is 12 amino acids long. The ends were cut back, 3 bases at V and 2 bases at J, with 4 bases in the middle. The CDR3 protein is CASSFNQETQYF. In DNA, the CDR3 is TGTGCCAGCAGTTTCAATCAAGAGACCCAGTACTTC.

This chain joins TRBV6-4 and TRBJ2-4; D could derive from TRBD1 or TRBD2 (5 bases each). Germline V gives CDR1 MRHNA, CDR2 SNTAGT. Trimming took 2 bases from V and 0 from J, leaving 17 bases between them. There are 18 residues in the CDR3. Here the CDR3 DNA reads TGTGCCAGCAGTGACCAGACCGCAGGGACCCTAGCCAAAAACATTCAGTACTTC. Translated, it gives CASSDQTAGTLAKNIQYF.

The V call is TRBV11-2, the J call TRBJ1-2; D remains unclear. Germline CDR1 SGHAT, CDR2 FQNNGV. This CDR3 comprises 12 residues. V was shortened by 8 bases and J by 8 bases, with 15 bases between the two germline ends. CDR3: CASSLTGRGYTF. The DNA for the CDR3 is TGTGCCAGCTCCCTTACCGGGCGAGGCTACACCTTC.

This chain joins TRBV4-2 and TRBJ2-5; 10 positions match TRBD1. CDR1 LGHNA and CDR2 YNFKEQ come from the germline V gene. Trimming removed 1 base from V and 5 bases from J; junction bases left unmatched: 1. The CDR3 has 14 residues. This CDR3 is CASSQGDRGETQYF. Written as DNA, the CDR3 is TGTGCCAGCAGCCAAGGGGACAGGGGTGAGACCCAGTACTTC.

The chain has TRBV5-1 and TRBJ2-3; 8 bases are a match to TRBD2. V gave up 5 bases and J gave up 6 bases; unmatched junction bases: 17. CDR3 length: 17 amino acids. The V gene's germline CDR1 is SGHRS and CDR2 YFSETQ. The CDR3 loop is CASRHDSGARASDTQYF. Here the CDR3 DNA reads TGCGCCAGCAGACATGATAGCGGGGCCCGGGCGAGCGATACGCAGTATTTT.